The 25 T cell receptor beta chains presented below share a single source sample, sequenced in a study of CD8 T cells in Susac syndrome. The RNA, about 0.5 to 1 ug, was put through reverse transcription using random hexamers. TCRdb reprocessed the immunoSEQ multiplex PCR reads with MiXCR, giving one entry per CDR3 protein. The table records about 120,000 distinct CDR3 sequences, roughly 94% of them present only once. The sequencing input was CD8+ T cells from PBMCs. The receptors were sampled from a human donor with Susac syndrome.

The genes are TRBV29-1 and TRBJ2-3; 8 positions agree with TRBD2. The CDR3 sequence is 13 residues long. The V gene end was trimmed by 3 bases and the J gene end by 2 bases; junction bases not matched to a gene: 1. Per germline, CDR1 SQVTM and CDR2 ANQGSEA. CDR3 bases: TGCAGCGTTGAGCGGGGGGACACAGATACGCAGTATTTT. Encoded protein: CSVERGDTDTQYF.

The V gene is TRBV9, the J gene TRBJ2-1, with D tentatively TRBD1 or TRBD2 (5 bases each). CDR1 is SGDLS and CDR2 is YYNGEE in the germline V gene. This CDR3 is built from 13 residues. Trimming shortened V by 0 bases and J by 6 bases, and 7 bases separated the two germline ends. CDR3 nucleotides: TGTGCCAGCAGCGTAGGAGGGGCCAATGAGCAGTTCTTC. Translation gives CASSVGGANEQFF.

The gene calls are TRBV15 and TRBJ1-6; 7 nucleotides match TRBD1. V dropped 5 bases and J dropped 3; count of bases not matched to a gene: 4. This CDR3 has 15 amino acids. Looked up from germline, CDR1 is LNHNV and CDR2 is YYDKDF (reference sequence). The CDR3 loop reads CATSLDRVYNSPLHF. The CDR3 DNA reads TGTGCCACCAGCTTAGACAGGGTCTATAATTCACCCCTCCACTTT.

The chain links TRBV9 to TRBJ1-3, with a tentative D call TRBD1 (5 bases). V lost 4 bases and J 1 base, leaving 12 bases between the germline ends. The V gene's germline CDR1 is SGDLS and CDR2 YYNGEE. The CDR3 contains 15 residues. The CDR3 bases are TGTGCCAGCAGCCCCTCAGGGATTTCTGGAAACACCATATATTTT. Protein sequence: CASSPSGISGNTIYF.

This CDR3 reads CASSSSEQYF. CDR3 in DNA: TGTGCCAGCAGCTCGAGTGAGCAGTACTTC. This sequence joins TRBV7-9 and TRBJ2-7; D not resolved. Germline V lookup: CDR1 SEHNR, CDR2 FQNEAQ (reference sequence). CDR3 length equals 10 residues. Trimming took 4 bases from V and 7 from J, leaving 5 bases between them. The full variable domain, completed using reference TRBV7-9 and TRBJ2-7, is DTGVSQNPRHKITKRGQNVTFRCDPISEHNRLYWYRQTLGQGPEFLTYFQNEAQLEKSRLLSDRFSAERPKGSFSTLEIQRTEQGDSAMYLCASSSSEQYFGPGTRLTVT.

V is TRBV7-6 and J is TRBJ2-7, with D perhaps matching TRBD1 (8 bases). Germline CDR1 is SGHVS and CDR2 is FNYEAQ. V was cut by 2 bases and J by 2 bases, with 10 bases left in between. CDR3 length: 14 amino acids. Written as DNA, the CDR3 is TGTGCCAGCAGCTTAACAGGGGGGGCCTACGAGCAGTACTTC. It encodes CASSLTGGAYEQYF. Looking up the rest from reference TRBV7-6 and TRBJ2-7 gives the full variable domain: GAGVSQSPRYKVTKRGQDVALRCDPISGHVSLYWYRQALGQGPEFLTYFNYEAQQDKSGLPNDRFSAERPEGSISTLTIQRTEQRDSAMYRCASSLTGGAYEQYFGPGTRLTVT.

V is TRBV15 and J is TRBJ2-3; 9 positions agree with TRBD1. V was clipped by 4 bases and J by 1 base; unmatched bases: 3. CDR1 is LNHNV, CDR2 YYDKDF, per germline (reference sequence). CDR3 length equals 15 residues. This chain's CDR3 is CATSNRQGGTDTQYF. CDR3 bases: TGTGCCACCAGCAACCGACAGGGGGGCACAGATACGCAGTATTTT.

This clonotype showed up just once. The chain is built from TRBV11-2 and TRBJ2-2, with D possibly TRBD1 on 6 matching bases. The CDR3 is 18 residues long. The germline V gene has CDR1 SGHAT and CDR2 FQNNGV. V lost 3 bases, J lost 3 bases, and 20 bases lay in between. The CDR3 DNA reads as TGTGCCAGCAGCTTGAGTGGGGTTGAGGGGGTCTACACCGGGGAGCTGTTTTTT. Translated, it gives CASSLSGVEGVYTGELFF.

This rearrangement joins TRBV7-8 to TRBJ1-5; D may be TRBD1 (6 bases). This CDR3 contains 14 residues. V was shortened by 6 bases and J by 3 bases, with 12 bases between the two germline ends. Germline CDR1 SGHVS, CDR2 FQNEAQ. The CDR3 DNA reads TGTGCCAGCAGTTCGGGGGCGTACAATCAGCCCCAGCATTTT. Amino acid sequence: CASSSGAYNQPQHF.

This chain links TRBV20-1 with TRBJ1-1; D possibly corresponds to TRBD1 (5 bases). Looked up from germline, CDR1 is DFQATT and CDR2 is SNEGSKA (reference sequence). Trimming shortened V by 0 bases and J by 4 bases, and 21 bases separated the two germline ends. The CDR3 length is 17 residues. The DNA of the CDR3 is TGCAGTGCTAGAGATTATTACAGGTTAGAGGGGAGCACTGAAGCTTTCTTT. Protein product: CSARDYYRLEGSTEAFF.

The V and J genes are TRBV20-1 and TRBJ1-2; D is ambiguous. The germline V and J ends were trimmed by 0 bases and 4 bases, with 3 bases remaining between them. The germline V gene encodes CDR1 DFQATT and CDR2 SNEGSKA (reference sequence). The CDR3 extends over 11 amino acids. CDR3 bases: TGCAGTGCTAGAGATCTCTATGGCTACACCTTC. This codes for CSARDLYGYTF.

The count of this clonotype is one. The rearrangement links TRBV29-1 to TRBJ2-7, with 7 bases that match TRBD2. Germline V CDR1 and CDR2: SQVTM, ANQGSEA. The ends lost 1 base at V and 8 bases at J; junction bases unmatched: 2. This CDR3 is built from 11 residues. The CDR3 is CSVEGGGQQYF. DNA for the CDR3: TGCAGCGTTGAAGGGGGGGGACAGCAGTACTTC.

The table lists this clonotype with a count of one. The rearrangement links TRBV4-2 to TRBJ2-7, with unresolved D. Germline V gene data show CDR1 as LGHNA and CDR2 as YNFKEQ. This CDR3 contains 14 residues. V lost 0 bases and J 0 bases, leaving 6 bases between the germline ends. CDR3 DNA: TGTGCCAGCAGCCAAGAAGCCAGCTCCTACGAGCAGTACTTC. It yields the protein CASSQEASSYEQYF.

CDR3 nucleotides: TGCAGCGCTGACTCCGGGACAGGGGCGAACACTGAAGCTTTCTTT. Its translation: CSADSGTGANTEAFF. The V gene is TRBV29-1, the J gene TRBJ1-1; 10 bases agree with TRBD1. The V gene's germline CDR1 is SQVTM and CDR2 ANQGSEA. V trimming: 7 bases; J trimming: 1 base; junction bases outside the gene matches: 9. This CDR3 has 15 residues.

The chain recombines TRBV12-3 or TRBV12-4 with TRBJ1-1, with D unresolved. The V gene lost 6 bases and the J gene lost 2 bases, with 4 bases spanning the gap. The CDR3 is 11 residues long. CDR3 sequence: CASSFNTEAFF. The CDR3 coding sequence is TGTGCCAGCAGCTTCAACACTGAAGCTTTCTTT.

The chain couples TRBV2 to TRBJ1-3; tentatively, D is TRBD1 (5 bases). Germline assignment: CDR1 SNHLY and CDR2 FYNNEI. The V end lost 8 bases, the J end lost 4 bases, and 12 bases lay between the germline ends. This CDR3 has 13 amino acids. CDR3 amino acids: CASFWGEGNTIYF. The CDR3 DNA sequence: TGTGCCAGCTTTTGGGGCGAGGGAAACACCATATATTTT.

The chain employs TRBV12-3 or TRBV12-4 and TRBJ2-2; D is unclear. There are 11 residues in the CDR3. Trimming took 5 bases from V and 7 from J, leaving 5 bases between them. The CDR3 DNA follows: TGTGCCAGCAGTCGAGACGGGGAGCTGTTTTTT. It codes for CASSRDGELFF.

This chain joins TRBV27 and TRBJ1-2; the D is unclear. Germline CDR1 is MNHEY and CDR2 is SMNVEV (reference sequence). Trimming shortened V by 1 base and J by 2 bases, and 11 bases separated the two germline ends. The CDR3 extends over 15 amino acids. For the CDR3, the DNA is TGTGCCAGCAGTTTATTATTCGGGGAGAACTATGGCTACACCTTC. Encoded protein: CASSLLFGENYGYTF.

This clonotype showed up just a few times. The chain combines TRBV7-2 with TRBJ1-2; 10 positions agree with TRBD1. From germline, CDR1 is SGHTA and CDR2 FQGNSA. The CDR3 has 15 amino acids. V dropped 5 bases and J dropped 4; count of bases not matched to a gene: 7. This CDR3 is CASSPSGTGVYGYTF. CDR3 in DNA: TGTGCCAGCAGCCCTTCTGGGACAGGGGTCTATGGCTACACCTTC. Filled out from reference TRBV7-2 and TRBJ1-2, the complete variable domain reads GAGVSQSPSNKVTEKGKDVELRCDPISGHTALYWYRQSLGQGLEFLIYFQGNSAPDKSGLPSDRFSAERTGGSVSTLTIQRTQQEDSAVYLCASSPSGTGVYGYTFGSGTRLTVV.

The J gene is TRBJ2-5, the V gene TRBV20-1; TRBD1 might be the D (6 bases). The V gene lost 2 bases and the J gene lost 3 bases, with 19 bases spanning the gap. From germline, CDR1 is DFQATT and CDR2 SNEGSKA (reference sequence). The CDR3 extends over 16 amino acids. The CDR3: CSARSTGTSGEETQYF. CDR3 DNA: TGCAGTGCTAGATCTACCGGGACCTCAGGGGAAGAGACCCAGTACTTC.

This rearrangement joins TRBV27 to TRBJ2-7; TRBD2 matches at 9 bases. The J segment lost 6 bases and the V segment lost 0 bases, leaving 9 bases of the junction unmatched. Per the germline V gene, CDR1 is MNHEY and CDR2 is SMNVEV (reference sequence). The CDR3 has 16 amino acids. Here the CDR3 reads CASSLSLGTSSSEQYF. CDR3 in DNA: TGTGCCAGCAGTTTATCCCTCGGGACTAGCTCTTCCGAGCAGTACTTC.

This chain joins TRBV10-3 and TRBJ1-1; 7 nucleotides align to TRBD1. The J segment lost 6 bases and the V segment lost 6 bases, leaving 13 bases of the junction unmatched. CDR3 size: 15 residues. Germline CDR1 reads ENHRY; CDR2 reads SYGVKD. Written as DNA, the CDR3 is TGTGCCATCAGCAAGGGATCCGACAGGGCGGCTGAAGCTTTCTTT. Its translation is CAISKGSDRAAEAFF.

The chain recombines TRBV4-1 with TRBJ2-2; 7 nucleotides agree with TRBD2. From germline, CDR1 is MGHRA and CDR2 YSYEKL. The CDR3 sequence is 14 residues long. V lost 6 bases and J lost 6; bases outside the gene matches: 7. As DNA, the CDR3 is TGCGCCAGCAGACCTAAGGGAGGGTCCGGGGAGCTGTTTTTT. This encodes CASRPKGGSGELFF.

This clonotype has just one count. V and J are TRBV2 and TRBJ2-1; 9 nucleotides line up with TRBD2. Germline assignment: CDR1 SNHLY and CDR2 FYNNEI. The V and J ends lost 6 bases and 3 bases, in that order; junction bases with no gene match: 3. CDR3 length equals 14 residues. The CDR3 bases are TGTGCCAGCAGGAATAGCGGGGGCTACAATGAGCAGTTCTTC. This translates into CASRNSGGYNEQFF.

This clonotype came up once. V and J are TRBV12-3 or TRBV12-4 and TRBJ2-2; D not resolved. With 6 bases removed from V and 8 bases from J, the gap between germline ends came to 7 bases. This CDR3 has 11 amino acids. CDR3: CASSLWGELFF. The DNA for the CDR3 is TGTGCCAGCAGCCTCTGGGGGGAGCTGTTTTTT.